Presented here are 11 T cell receptor beta chains from one specimen sequenced in a study of blood T cell repertoires in COVID-19. Assay: immunoSEQ multiplex PCR; the TCRdb copy retains only in-frame clones and omits some. This repertoire shows around 50,000 clones, 86% found once; its top ten account for 2% to 2.5%. The sample comprised peripheral blood. Every receptor here comes from an older woman with acute or convalescent COVID-19.

The rearrangement joins TRBV7-6 to TRBJ2-5; 8 nucleotides line up with TRBD2. CDR3 length: 13 amino acids. Germline V gene sequence: CDR1 SGHVS, CDR2 FNYEAQ. V dropped 6 bases and J dropped 2; count of bases not matched to a gene: 2. CDR3 sequence (DNA): TGTGCCAGCAGAGTAGCGGGACAAGAGACCCAGTACTTC. Translation: CASRVAGQETQYF.

This chain uses TRBV5-1 with TRBJ1-1; 7 nucleotides line up with TRBD1. The germline CDR1 and CDR2 sequences are SGHRS and YFSETQ. Trimming took 1 base from V and 1 from J; bases not matched to a gene: 4. The CDR3 runs to 15 residues. The CDR3 DNA reads TGCGCCAGCAGCTTGTTGACAGGGAAGAACACTGAAGCTTTCTTT. Translating it yields CASSLLTGKNTEAFF. The complete variable domain, with remaining parts taken from reference TRBV5-1 and TRBJ1-1, reads KAGVTQTPRYLIKTRGQQVTLSCSPISGHRSVSWYQQTPGQGLQFLFEYFSETQRNKGNFPGRFSGRQFSNSRSEMNVSTLELGDSALYLCASSLLTGKNTEAFFGQGTRLTVV.

V is TRBV5-5 and J is TRBJ1-1; 7 bases are shared with TRBD1. The trim removed 4 bases at V and 10 bases at J, leaving 10 bases unmatched. Per germline, CDR1 SGHKS and CDR2 YYEKEE (reference sequence). There are 13 residues in the CDR3. CDR3 nucleotides: TGTGCCAGCAGCCCCCACAGGGGATCCGGAGCTTTCTTT. Encoded protein: CASSPHRGSGAFF. The variable domain in full, completed from reference TRBV5-5 and TRBJ1-1, reads DAGVTQSPTHLIKTRGQQVTLRCSPISGHKSVSWYQQVLGQGPQFIFQYYEKEERGRGNFPDRFSARQFPNYSSELNVNALLLGDSALYLCASSPHRGSGAFFGQGTRLTVV.

This clone has just a few counts. The chain has TRBV2 and TRBJ1-3; no reliable D call. The germline V gene encodes CDR1 SNHLY and CDR2 FYNNEI. V lost 2 bases, J lost 0 bases, and 8 bases lay in between. The CDR3 loop spans 15 amino acids. The CDR3 DNA reads as TGTGCCAGCAGTGAAATGCGTGGCTCTGGAAACACCATATATTTT. Translating it yields CASSEMRGSGNTIYF.

V and J are TRBV2 and TRBJ1-5; 7 bases line up with TRBD1. With V trimmed by 6 bases and J by 1 base, 3 bases remained unmatched. The CDR3 is made up of 14 amino acids. Germline values: CDR1 SNHLY, CDR2 FYNNEI. CDR3 amino acids: CASRDRISNQPQHF. CDR3 DNA: TGTGCCAGCAGGGACAGGATAAGCAATCAGCCCCAGCATTTT.

The chain links TRBV28 to TRBJ2-1; 10 positions agree with TRBD2. J lost 0 bases, V lost 5 bases, and 10 bases had no gene match. CDR3 length: 18 amino acids. Germline lookup yields CDR1 MDHEN and CDR2 SYDVKM. The CDR3 DNA follows: TGTGCCAGCAGTACCGCTTCTTCTAGCGGGAGCTCCTACAATGAGCAGTTCTTC. This codes for CASSTASSSGSSYNEQFF.

The gene calls are TRBV15 and TRBJ2-2, with 8 nucleotides matching TRBD1. Per germline, CDR1 LNHNV and CDR2 YYDKDF (reference sequence). Germline trimming cut 6 bases from V and 6 bases from J; bases unmatched to any gene: 3. The CDR3 length is 13 residues. The CDR3 nucleotides read TGTGCCACCAGTCCACAGGGGGCCGGGGAGCTGTTTTTT. Translating it yields CATSPQGAGELFF.

The rearrangement joins TRBV10-3 to TRBJ1-2; tentatively, D is TRBD1 (5 bases). The CDR3 extends over 14 amino acids. Germline values: CDR1 ENHRY, CDR2 SYGVKD. Trimming shortened V by 4 bases and J by 7 bases, and 16 bases separated the two germline ends. The CDR3, as DNA: TGTGCCATCAGTGGGGGGGGAGGCTACGCTGGCTACACCTTC. This gives the protein CAISGGGGYAGYTF.

The J gene is TRBJ1-4, the V gene TRBV30, with D tentatively TRBD1 (5 bases). V lost 0 bases and J 7 bases, leaving 15 bases between the germline ends. Germline-derived CDR1 and CDR2 are GTSNPN and SVGIG (reference sequence). The CDR3 has 15 residues. CDR3 bases: TGTGCCTGGAGTGTAGGGGCAGGGCTCTTTGAAAAACTGTTTTTT. Translation: CAWSVGAGLFEKLFF.

This clone was detected a few times. The V and J genes are TRBV5-1 and TRBJ2-5, with 8 bases that match TRBD2. The V gene's germline CDR1 is SGHRS and CDR2 YFSETQ. The CDR3 is made up of 15 amino acids. Germline trimming cut 3 bases from V and 4 bases from J; bases unmatched to any gene: 8. CDR3 sequence: CASSYGGAQGETQYF. As DNA, the CDR3 is TGCGCCAGCAGCTACGGGGGGGCCCAGGGAGAGACCCAGTACTTC.

A single count supports this clone. The rearrangement uses TRBV12-5 and TRBJ2-3, with TRBD2 identical over 13 bases. CDR1 LGHNT and CDR2 FRNRAP come from the germline V gene. V dropped 5 bases and J dropped 3; count of bases not matched to a gene: 5. There are 16 residues in the CDR3. CDR3 in amino acids: CASGEGLAGPTDTQYF. The DNA for the CDR3 is TGTGCTAGTGGTGAGGGACTAGCGGGGCCTACAGATACGCAGTATTTT.